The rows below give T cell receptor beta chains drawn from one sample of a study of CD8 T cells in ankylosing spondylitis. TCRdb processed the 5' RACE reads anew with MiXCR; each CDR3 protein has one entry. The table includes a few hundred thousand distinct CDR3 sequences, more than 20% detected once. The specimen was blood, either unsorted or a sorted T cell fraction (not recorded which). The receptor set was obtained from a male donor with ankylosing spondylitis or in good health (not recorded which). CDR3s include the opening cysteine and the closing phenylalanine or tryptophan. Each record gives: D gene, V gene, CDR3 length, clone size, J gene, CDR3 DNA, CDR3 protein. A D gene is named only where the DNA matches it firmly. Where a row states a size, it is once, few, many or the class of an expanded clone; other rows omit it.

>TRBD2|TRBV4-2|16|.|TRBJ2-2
TGTGCCAGCAGCCCTGTCCGGGACTACGACACCGGGGAGCTGTTTTTT
CASSPVRDYDTGELFF
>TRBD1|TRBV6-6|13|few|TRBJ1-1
TGTGCCAGTTCCCAGGGGGGAGTCACTGAAGCTTTCTTT
CASSQGGVTEAFF
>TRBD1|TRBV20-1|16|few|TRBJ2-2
TGCAGTGCTAGGACTCGACAGGGGGCGGCCACCGGGGAGCTGTTTTTT
CSARTRQGAATGELFF
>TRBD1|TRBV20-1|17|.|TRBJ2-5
TGCAGTGCCGGGGACAGGGGGCCACCGGCGACCGAAGAGACCCAGTACTTC
CSAGDRGPPATEETQYF
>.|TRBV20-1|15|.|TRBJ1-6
TGCAGTGCTAGCCCTGGGGCTGCTCTCCATTCACCCCTCCACTTT
CSASPGAALHSPLHF
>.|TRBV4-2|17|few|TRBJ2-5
TGTGCCAGCAGCCAAGGTCAGGGGGAGGAGTACCAAGAGACCCAGTACTTC
CASSQGQGEEYQETQYF
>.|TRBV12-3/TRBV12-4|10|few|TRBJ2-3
TGTGCCAGCGGCACAGATACGCAGTATTTT
CASGTDTQYF
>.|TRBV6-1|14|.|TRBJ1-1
TGTGCCAGCAGTCCACTTGGGGTAGACACTGAAGCTTTCTTT
CASSPLGVDTEAFF
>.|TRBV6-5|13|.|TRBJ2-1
TGTGCCAGCAGTTACGAGGGCTACAATGAGCAGTTCTTC
CASSYEGYNEQFF
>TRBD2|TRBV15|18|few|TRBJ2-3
TGTGCCACCAGCAGAGTCCTAGCGGGGGGGTTTAAAACAGATACGCAGTATTTT
CATSRVLAGGFKTDTQYF
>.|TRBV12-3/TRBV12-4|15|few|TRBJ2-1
TGTGCCAGCAGTTTAGGGGGAGGAGGGTCGGATGAGCAGTTCTTC
CASSLGGGGSDEQFF
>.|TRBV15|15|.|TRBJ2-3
TGTGCCACCAGCAGAGATTCTGTGGATGGGGATACGCAGTATTTT
CATSRDSVDGDTQYF
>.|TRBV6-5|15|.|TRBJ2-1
TGTGCCAGCAGTTACTCGGGAGGACAGGACAATGAGCAGTTCTTC
CASSYSGGQDNEQFF
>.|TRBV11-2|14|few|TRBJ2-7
TGTGCCAGCAGCTTAGTTACCAGCACCTACGAGCAGTACTTC
CASSLVTSTYEQYF
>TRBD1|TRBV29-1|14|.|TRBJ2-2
TGCAGCGTTGACGGGACAGGGGGCCCCGGGGAGCTGTTTTTT
CSVDGTGGPGELFF
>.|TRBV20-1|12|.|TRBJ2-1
TGCAGTGCTAGAGATGAAGTATTGAGACTAGGCTTC
CSARDEVLRLGF
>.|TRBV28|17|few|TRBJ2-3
TGTGCCAGCAGTTTAAGTACTAGCCAGCATCCCATTGCTGCGCAGTATTTT
CASSLSTSQHPIAAQYF
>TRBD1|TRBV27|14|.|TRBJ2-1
TGTGCCAGCTACCCGGACAGGGACTACAATGAGCAGTTCTTC
CASYPDRDYNEQFF
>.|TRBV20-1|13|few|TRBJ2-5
TGCAGTGCACCCTCGCGGATCCAAGAGACCCAGTACTTC
CSAPSRIQETQYF
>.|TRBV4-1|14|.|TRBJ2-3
TGCGCCAGCAGCCAAGTAGAGGATCCAGATACGCAGTATTTT
CASSQVEDPDTQYF
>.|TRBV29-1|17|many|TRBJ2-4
TGCAGCGTTGTAGTCGTCGTGTCAGGCCTAGCCAAAAACATTCAGTACTTC
CSVVVVVSGLAKNIQYF
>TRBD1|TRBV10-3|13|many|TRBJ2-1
TGTGCCATCAGTGAGGACAGGGCCAATGAGCAGTTCTTC
CAISEDRANEQFF
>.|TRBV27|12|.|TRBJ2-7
TGTGCCAGCAGTTTATTGGCGGGGGAGCAGTACTTC
CASSLLAGEQYF
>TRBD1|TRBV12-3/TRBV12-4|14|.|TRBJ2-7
TGTGCCAGCAGCAATACGGGACAGACCTACGAGCAGTACTTC
CASSNTGQTYEQYF
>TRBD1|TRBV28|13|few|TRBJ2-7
TGTGCCAGCCGCTTTCGGGACAGTTACGAGCAGTACTTC
CASRFRDSYEQYF
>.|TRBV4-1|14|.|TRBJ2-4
TGCGCCAGCAGCCAAGAGTCGACTGTAAACATTCAGTACTTC
CASSQESTVNIQYF
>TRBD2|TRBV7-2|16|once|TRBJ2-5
TGTGCCAGCAGCTTAGCCCCGGGACTAGCGGAAGAGACCCAGTACTTC
CASSLAPGLAEETQYF
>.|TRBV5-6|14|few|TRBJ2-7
TGTGCCAGCAGCTTGGCTGGTCTTGGGGGCGAGCAGTACTTC
CASSLAGLGGEQYF
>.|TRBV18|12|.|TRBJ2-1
TGTGCCAGCTCACCAGGGGGTAGTTTGCAGTTCTTC
CASSPGGSLQFF
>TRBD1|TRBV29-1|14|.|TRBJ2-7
TGCAGCGTCCTCAATGGACAGGTCCCCTACGAGCAGTACTTC
CSVLNGQVPYEQYF
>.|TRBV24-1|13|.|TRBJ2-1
TGTGCCACCAGTGATCCGGAGGTTGGTGAGCAGTTCTTC
CATSDPEVGEQFF
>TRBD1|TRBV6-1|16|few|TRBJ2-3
TGTGCCAGCAGTGAAGGCAACAGGGGAATCACAGATACGCAGTATTTT
CASSEGNRGITDTQYF
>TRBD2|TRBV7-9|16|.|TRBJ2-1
TGTGCCAGCAGCCCCGATAGCGGGGCGTCCTACAATGAGCAGTTCTTC
CASSPDSGASYNEQFF
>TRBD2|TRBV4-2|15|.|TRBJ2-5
TGTGCCAGCAGCCAAACTAGCGGGGGGGCAGAGACCCAGTACTTC
CASSQTSGGAETQYF
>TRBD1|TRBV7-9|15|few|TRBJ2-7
TGTGCCAGCAGCTGGACCGGGACAGGGGGTAACGAGCAGTACTTC
CASSWTGTGGNEQYF
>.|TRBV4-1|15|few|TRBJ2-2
TGCGCCAGCAGCCCGGGACACGGAAACACCGGGGAGCTGTTTTTT
CASSPGHGNTGELFF
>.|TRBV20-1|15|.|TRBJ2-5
TGCAGGGGCCACGCTCCGGGGCCGCCTGAGGAGACCCAGTACTTC
CRGHAPGPPEETQYF
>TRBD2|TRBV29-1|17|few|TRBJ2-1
TGCAGCGTTGTCGGGCCAATCGGGGGGGCATCCTACAATGAGCAGTTCTTC
CSVVGPIGGASYNEQFF
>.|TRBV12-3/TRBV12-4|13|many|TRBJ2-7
TGTGCCAGCAGTTCCACTGCCTCCTACGAGCAGTACTTC
CASSSTASYEQYF
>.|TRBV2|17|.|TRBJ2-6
TGTGCCAGCAGTGTGAGGGCAATGAACTCTGGGGCCAACGTCCTGACTTTC
CASSVRAMNSGANVLTF
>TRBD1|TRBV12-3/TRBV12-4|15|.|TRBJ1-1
TGTGCCAGCAGTTTAGGAGGAGGGGGCTTCACTGAAGCTTTCTTT
CASSLGGGGFTEAFF